The TCR beta chain described here comes from a study of T cell changes during pregnancy in multiple sclerosis. Produced via immunoSEQ multiplex PCR; TCRdb's table is partial and in-frame only. The table shows 85,000 to 130,000 clones, with more than 80% occurring only once. CDR1 and CDR2 (germline): MNHNS, SASEGT. CDR3 size: 12 residues. With 7 bases removed from V and 3 bases from J, the gap between germline ends came to 7 bases. The sequence was collected from a female donor with multiple sclerosis, enrolled in a pregnancy study. The specimen was peripheral blood, collected in the second trimester of pregnancy. J is TRBJ2-1 and V is TRBV6-1; D is ambiguous. CDR3 DNA sequence: TGTGCCAGCAATCAGAACTACAATGAGCAGTTCTTC. The encoded protein is CASNQNYNEQFF.